The 15 T cell receptor beta chains below all came from one sample that was sequenced in a study of blood T cell repertoires in COVID-19. The data were produced by immunoSEQ multiplex PCR, yet TCRdb's version contains in-frame clones alone and is incomplete. The repertoire holds 190,000 or so clones, with roughly 90% as singletons. Source material: PBMCs or T cells enriched from blood (not recorded which). The receptors were sampled from a woman younger than 30 who had recovered from COVID-19.

The count of this clone is one. The chain combines TRBV6-5 with TRBJ1-5, with TRBD1 matching over 10 bases. In germline, CDR1 is MNHEY, CDR2 SVGAGI. After removal of 6 bases from V and 7 bases from J, the junction contained 9 bases not matched to a gene. The CDR3 runs 15 residues. The CDR3 loop is CASSRTGGMEQPQHF. The CDR3 DNA reads TGTGCCAGCAGCAGGACAGGGGGGATGGAGCAGCCCCAGCATTTT.

The chain uses TRBV4-1 and TRBJ2-3; 14 nucleotides line up with TRBD2. Germline V lookup: CDR1 MGHRA, CDR2 YSYEKL. The CDR3 totals 21 residues. The junction had 16 bases not matched to a gene; V was cut back by 5 bases and J by 0 bases. The chain's CDR3 is CASSLRRTSGGYVSSTDTQYF. The CDR3 DNA sequence: TGCGCCAGCAGCTTAAGGCGGACTAGCGGGGGGTATGTGTCTAGCACAGATACGCAGTATTTT.

V is TRBV12-5 and J is TRBJ2-3, with TRBD1 matching over 8 bases. Per germline, CDR1 LGHNT and CDR2 FRNRAP. The CDR3 totals 17 residues. The V gene end was trimmed by 1 base and the J gene end by 1 base; junction bases not matched to a gene: 7. CDR3 protein: CASGLGNRGLGTDTQYF. As DNA, the CDR3 is TGTGCTAGTGGTTTGGGAAACAGGGGGTTGGGCACAGATACGCAGTATTTT.

This rearrangement joins TRBV29-1 to TRBJ2-7; 9 bases align to TRBD1. Germline CDR1 and CDR2: SQVTM and ANQGSEA. The CDR3 is 12 residues long. The V segment lost 4 bases and the J segment 6 bases; nucleotides outside the gene matches: 4. CDR3: CSVAGQGIEQYF. Here the CDR3 DNA reads TGCAGCGTTGCGGGACAGGGTATCGAGCAGTACTTC.

This chain joins TRBV11-1 and TRBJ1-4; perhaps TRBD1 as D (5 bases). Looked up from germline, CDR1 is SGHAT and CDR2 is FQDESV (reference sequence). V lost 0 bases and J 11 bases, leaving 13 bases between the germline ends. The CDR3 extends over 14 amino acids. The CDR3 is CASSLANRQWKLFF. For the CDR3, the DNA is TGTGCCAGCAGCTTAGCGAACAGGCAATGGAAACTGTTTTTT.

The CDR3 here is CASSYLRREEGQPQHF. The CDR3 DNA reads TGTGCCAGCAGTTACTTACGCAGGGAGGAGGGTCAGCCCCAGCATTTT. The chain employs TRBV6-6 and TRBJ1-5; TRBD1 is a possible D gene (5 bases). Germline V CDR1 and CDR2: MNHNY, SVGAGI (reference sequence). The V gene lost 1 base and the J gene lost 6 bases, with 16 bases spanning the gap. CDR3 length equals 16 residues.

The chain has TRBV19 and TRBJ2-5; D might be TRBD1 (6 bases). V lost 3 bases and J lost 2, with 7 bases in between. The CDR3 has 13 amino acids. Germline V gene lookup returns CDR1 LNHDA and CDR2 SQIVND (reference sequence). The CDR3 DNA is TGTGCCAGTAGTATGGACAGACAAGAGACCCAGTACTTC. Translation: CASSMDRQETQYF.

This chain connects TRBV28 to TRBJ1-6, with D perhaps matching TRBD1 (6 bases). CDR1 MDHEN and CDR2 SYDVKM come from the germline V gene. The germline V and J ends were trimmed by 6 bases and 10 bases, with 13 bases remaining between them. This CDR3 is 13 amino acids long. The CDR3 nucleotides are TGTGCCAGCAGGGGGGCGGCAGGATCACCCCTCCACTTT. It is translated as CASRGAAGSPLHF.

The chain links TRBV7-9 to TRBJ2-5, with 11 bases that match TRBD1. CDR3 size: 14 residues. V was clipped by 5 bases and J by 5 bases; unmatched bases: 4. The germline CDR1 and CDR2 sequences are SEHNR and FQNEAQ (reference sequence). CDR3: CASSPGTGGETQYF. For the CDR3, the DNA is TGTGCCAGCAGCCCCGGGACAGGGGGTGAGACCCAGTACTTC.

V is TRBV7-3 and J is TRBJ2-6; D gene ambiguous. CDR1 and CDR2 from the germline V gene are SGHTA and FQGTGA. CDR3 length: 14 residues. The germline V and J ends were trimmed by 4 bases and 0 bases, with 4 bases remaining between them. CDR3 DNA: TGTGCCAGCAGCTCGTCCTCTGGGGCCAACGTCCTGACTTTC. Its translation is CASSSSSGANVLTF.

The rearrangement uses TRBV28 and TRBJ1-5; 8 bases fit TRBD1. The length of the CDR3 is 15 residues. V lost 6 bases and J lost 7; bases outside the gene matches: 11. Germline V gene lookup returns CDR1 MDHEN and CDR2 SYDVKM. This chain's CDR3 is CASSTGQGRGQPQHF. The CDR3 DNA sequence: TGTGCCAGCAGCACTGGACAGGGCCGGGGACAGCCCCAGCATTTT. The full variable domain, its missing parts supplied by reference TRBV28 and TRBJ1-5, is DVKVTQSSRYLVKRTGEKVFLECVQDMDHENMFWYRQDPGLGLRLIYFSYDVKMKEKGDIPEGYSVSREKKERFSLILESASTNQTSMYLCASSTGQGRGQPQHFGDGTRLSIL.

V usage is TRBV11-3 and J usage is TRBJ2-7; the match to TRBD1 covers 7 bases. The CDR3 length is 13 residues. The germline gives CDR1 SGHNT, CDR2 YENEEA. J was trimmed by 6 bases and V by 5 bases; bases with no gene match: 7. The CDR3: CASSQGQIGEQYF. As DNA, the CDR3 is TGTGCCAGCAGCCAGGGACAGATAGGCGAGCAGTACTTC.

V usage is TRBV6-1 and J usage is TRBJ2-5; D might be TRBD2 (6 bases). Germline V gene data show CDR1 as MNHNS and CDR2 as SASEGT. CDR3 length equals 15 residues. The V and J ends lost 1 base and 0 bases respectively, with 9 bases between them. Here the CDR3 reads CASSEVWGDQETQYF. As DNA, the CDR3 is TGTGCCAGCAGTGAAGTTTGGGGGGACCAAGAGACCCAGTACTTC.

This chain connects TRBV14 to TRBJ2-1; D not resolved. The germline V gene has CDR1 SGHDN and CDR2 FVKESK. The germline V and J ends were trimmed by 1 base and 4 bases, with 17 bases remaining between them. This CDR3 spans 17 amino acids. The CDR3 coding sequence is TGTGCCAGCAGCCAAGTAGGAGTAGCTCTCTGGTACAATGAGCAGTTCTTC. Its protein is CASSQVGVALWYNEQFF.

The genes are TRBV3-1 (or the pseudogene TRBV3-2) and TRBJ1-5; 9 nucleotides match TRBD1. V was pared by 3 bases and J by 7 bases, with 4 bases of the junction left unmatched. Germline CDR1 and CDR2: LGHDT and YNNKEL (reference sequence). The CDR3 has 14 residues. The CDR3 nucleotides are TGTGCCAGCAGCCACGAGACAGGGGGGCAGCCCCAGCATTTT. Amino acid sequence: CASSHETGGQPQHF.